This T cell receptor beta chain was found in a study of cytomegalovirus exposure and HLA in healthy donors. The study ran its PCR with 60 Vbeta and 13 Jbeta primers. Sequenced by immunoSEQ multiplex PCR; TCRdb stores in-frame clones only, minus some. The table shows 100,000 to 150,000 clones, with around 77% occurring only once. Germline V lookup: CDR1 SGHAT, CDR2 FQNNGV. CDR3 size: 15 residues. With V trimmed by 3 bases and J by 4 bases, 0 bases remained unmatched. Whole-study findings and limits: The availability of immune exposure information extended only to CMV serostatus.

Comment on this clone: Its matching antigen is unknown.

This sequence originates from a male donor in good health and CMV-seropositive. This rearrangement joins TRBV11-2 to TRBJ2-1; 13 bases line up with TRBD2. The sample taken for sequencing was PBMCs. In DNA, the CDR3 is TGTGCCAGCAGCTTGGGACTAGCGGGGTACAATGAGCAGTTCTTC. Translation: CASSLGLAGYNEQFF. Together with reference TRBV11-2 and TRBJ2-1, the CDR3 gives the full variable domain: EAGVAQSPRYKIIEKRQSVAFWCNPISGHATLYWYQQILGQGPKLLIQFQNNGVVDDSQLPKDRFSAERLKGVDSTLKIQPAKLEDSAVYLCASSLGLAGYNEQFFGPGTRLTVL.